This T cell receptor beta chain comes out of a study of cytomegalovirus exposure and HLA in healthy donors. PCR primers comprised 60 Vbeta and 13 Jbeta primers. Profiling relied on immunoSEQ multiplex PCR, and the TCRdb table lists in-frame clones only, not all of them. Among about 160,000 clones listed, around 68% were seen once. Study outcomes and limitations: V- and J-gene trimming of TCR beta was linked (in a later analysis) to a missense DCLRE1C variant.

The CDR3 sequence is 14 residues long. CDR1 is SGHTA, CDR2 FQGNSA, per germline. V was pared by 2 bases and J by 4 bases, with 8 bases between. This clone appeared once. Its antigen is still unknown. The chain recombines TRBV7-2 with TRBJ2-2; tentative D call: TRBD1 (5 bases). The sample comprised PBMCs. The TCR originated in a woman aged 40 to 49 in good health and CMV-seropositive. DNA of the CDR3: TGTGCCAGCAGCTTACAGGGTATCACCGGGGAGCTGTTTTTT. Translation: CASSLQGITGELFF.